This T cell receptor (beta chain) was recorded in a study of cytomegalovirus exposure and HLA in healthy donors. Study-level results: A missense variant in DCLRE1C was later tied to TCR beta V- and J-gene trimming. Specific recognition of CMV antigens was confirmed in vitro for a few chains (all CMV-associated).

Primers for the PCR totalled 60 Vbeta and 13 Jbeta. Profiled with immunoSEQ multiplex PCR; TCRdb holds only in-frame clones, not every one. The sample records some 100,000 clones, approximately 80% being singletons. Among the donors, all were healthy bone marrow donors. The CDR3 covers 15 residues. Germline loops: CDR1 LGHNA, CDR2 YNFKEQ. Details on this clone: Antigen unknown. A junction end diverges from the germline sequence, so it may reflect a read error.

Input material: PBMCs. The chain links TRBV4-2 to TRBJ2-6; D might be TRBD1 (5 bases). The TCR originated in a female donor in good health and CMV-seropositive. CDR3 loop: CASSQGGVGANGLTF. The CDR3 DNA sequence: TGTGCCAGCAGCCAAGGTGGAGTTGGGGCCAACGGCCTGACTTTC.